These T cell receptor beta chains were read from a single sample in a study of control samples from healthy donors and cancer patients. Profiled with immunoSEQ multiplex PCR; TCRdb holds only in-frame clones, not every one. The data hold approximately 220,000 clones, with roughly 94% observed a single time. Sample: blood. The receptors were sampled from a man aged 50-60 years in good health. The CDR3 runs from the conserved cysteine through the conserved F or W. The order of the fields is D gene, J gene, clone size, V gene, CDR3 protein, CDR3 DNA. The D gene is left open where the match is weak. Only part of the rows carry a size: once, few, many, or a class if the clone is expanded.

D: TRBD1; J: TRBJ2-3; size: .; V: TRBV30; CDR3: CAWSPDPGQGKTQYF; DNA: TGTGCCTGGAGCCCCGACCCAGGACAGGGGAAAACGCAGTATTTT
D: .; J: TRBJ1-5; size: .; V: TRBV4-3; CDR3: CASSQYRNQPQHF; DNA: TGCGCCAGCAGCCAGTACAGGAATCAGCCCCAGCATTTT
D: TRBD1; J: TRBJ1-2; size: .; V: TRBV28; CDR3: CASRPTGVDGYTF; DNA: TGTGCCAGCAGGCCGACAGGGGTCGATGGCTACACCTTC
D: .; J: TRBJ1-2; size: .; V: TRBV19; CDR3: CASSTLLGPNYGYTF; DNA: TGTGCCAGTAGTACCCTCTTGGGCCCCAACTATGGCTACACCTTC
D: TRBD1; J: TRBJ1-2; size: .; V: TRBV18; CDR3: CASSRPGQGNYGYTF; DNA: TGTGCCAGCTCACGACCGGGACAGGGGAACTATGGCTACACCTTC
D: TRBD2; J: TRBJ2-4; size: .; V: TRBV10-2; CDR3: CASNSGGPQNIQYF; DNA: TGCGCCAGCAATTCGGGGGGGCCGCAGAACATTCAGTACTTC
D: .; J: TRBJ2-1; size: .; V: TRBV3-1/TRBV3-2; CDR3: CASSQGYRSYNEQFF; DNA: TGTGCCAGCAGCCAAGGCTACAGGTCCTACAATGAGCAGTTCTTC
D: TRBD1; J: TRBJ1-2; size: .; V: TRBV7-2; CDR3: CASSPDRGQYGYTF; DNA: TGTGCCAGCAGCCCGGACAGGGGGCAATATGGCTACACCTTC
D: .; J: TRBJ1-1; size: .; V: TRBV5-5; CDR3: CASSFDGMNTEAFF; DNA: TGTGCCAGCAGCTTTGACGGGATGAACACTGAAGCTTTCTTT
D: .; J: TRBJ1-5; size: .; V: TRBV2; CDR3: CASSGLNHPQHF; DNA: TGTGCCAGCAGTGGTCTTAATCATCCCCAGCATTTT
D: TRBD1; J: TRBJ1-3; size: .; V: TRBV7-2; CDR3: CASSLGQGGGNTIYF; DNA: TGTGCCAGCAGCTTAGGACAGGGGGGCGGAAACACCATATATTTT
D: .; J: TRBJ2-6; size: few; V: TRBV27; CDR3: CASSSLSSGANVLTF; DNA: TGTGCCAGCAGCTCACTGAGCTCTGGGGCCAACGTCCTGACTTTC
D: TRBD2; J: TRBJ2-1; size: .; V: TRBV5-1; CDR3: CASSLVAGGYNEQFF; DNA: TGCGCCAGCAGCTTGGTGGCGGGGGGGTACAATGAGCAGTTCTTC
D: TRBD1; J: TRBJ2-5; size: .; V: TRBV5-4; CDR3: CASSRTGQDQETQYF; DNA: TGTGCCAGCAGCCGTACGGGACAGGACCAAGAGACCCAGTACTTC
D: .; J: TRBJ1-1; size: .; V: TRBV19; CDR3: CASTLDRSHTEAFF; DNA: TGTGCCAGTACCCTAGACAGGTCACACACTGAAGCTTTCTTT
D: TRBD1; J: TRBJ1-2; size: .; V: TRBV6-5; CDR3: CASSTGEHGGYTF; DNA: TGTGCCAGCAGTACAGGGGAGCATGGTGGCTACACCTTC
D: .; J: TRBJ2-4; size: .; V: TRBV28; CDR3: CASSLGMLAKNIQYF; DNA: TGTGCCAGCAGTTTAGGGATGCTAGCCAAAAACATTCAGTACTTC
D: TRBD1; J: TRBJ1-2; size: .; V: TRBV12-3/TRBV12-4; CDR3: CASSRDRVYGYTF; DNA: TGTGCCAGCAGCCGAGACAGGGTCTATGGCTACACCTTC
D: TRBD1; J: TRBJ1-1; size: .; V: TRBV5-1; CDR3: CASSLETTGGAFF; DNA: TGCGCCAGCAGCTTGGAAACTACAGGGGGCGCTTTCTTT
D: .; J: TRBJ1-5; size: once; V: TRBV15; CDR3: CATSRDGDSNQPQHF; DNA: TGTGCCACCAGCAGAGATGGGGACAGCAATCAGCCCCAGCATTTT
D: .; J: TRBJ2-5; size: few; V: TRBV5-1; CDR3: CASSLEGLPPSRETQYF; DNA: TGCGCCAGCAGCTTGGAGGGACTCCCGCCGAGTCGAGAGACCCAGTACTTC
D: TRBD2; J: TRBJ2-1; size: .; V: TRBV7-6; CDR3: CASSLKGAGAVNEQFF; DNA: TGTGCCAGCAGCTTAAAAGGAGCGGGGGCTGTCAATGAGCAGTTCTTC
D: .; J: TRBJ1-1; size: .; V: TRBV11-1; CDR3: CASSRNLEEAFF; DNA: TGTGCCAGCAGCCGAAACTTAGAGGAAGCTTTCTTT
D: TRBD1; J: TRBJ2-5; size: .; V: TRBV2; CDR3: CASAQDRGQETQYF; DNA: TGTGCCAGTGCCCAAGACAGGGGGCAAGAGACCCAGTACTTC
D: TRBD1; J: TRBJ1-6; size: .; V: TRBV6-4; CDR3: CASRGYRGGLWHSPLHF; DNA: TGTGCCAGCAGGGGATACAGGGGAGGACTTTGGCATTCACCCCTCCACTTT
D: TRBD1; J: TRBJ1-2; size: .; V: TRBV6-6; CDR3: CASSPAAQGGGYTF; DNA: TGTGCCAGCAGTCCCGCAGCCCAGGGGGGTGGCTACACCTTC
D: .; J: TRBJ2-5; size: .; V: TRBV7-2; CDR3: CASSPGAAETQYF; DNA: TGTGCCAGCAGCCCTGGGGCTGCAGAGACCCAGTACTTC
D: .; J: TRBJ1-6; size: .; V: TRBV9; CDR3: CASSVGLGYNSPLHF; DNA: TGTGCCAGCAGCGTAGGATTGGGTTATAATTCACCCCTCCACTTT
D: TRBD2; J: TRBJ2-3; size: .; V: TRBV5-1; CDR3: CASGEGDSKYF; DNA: TGCGCCAGCGGGGAGGGAGACTCCAAGTATTTT
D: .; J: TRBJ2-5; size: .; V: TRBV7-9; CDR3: CARVGEQETQYF; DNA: TGTGCCAGGGTTGGGGAGCAAGAGACCCAGTACTTC
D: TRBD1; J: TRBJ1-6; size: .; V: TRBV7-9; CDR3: CASSSLTGGFSPLHF; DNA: TGTGCCAGCAGCTCTTTGACAGGGGGTTTTTCACCCCTCCACTTT
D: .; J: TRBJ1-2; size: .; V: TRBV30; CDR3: CAWSAPPQGYTF; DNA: TGTGCCTGGAGTGCCCCCCCTCAGGGCTACACCTTC
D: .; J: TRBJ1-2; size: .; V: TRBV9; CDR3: CASSVTGTGVYGYTF; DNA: TGTGCCAGCAGCGTAACCGGGACGGGAGTCTATGGCTACACCTTC
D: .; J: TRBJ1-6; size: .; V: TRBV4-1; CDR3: CASSQDRGRDNSPLHF; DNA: TGCGCCAGCAGCCAAGATCGGGGCAGGGATAATTCACCCCTCCACTTT
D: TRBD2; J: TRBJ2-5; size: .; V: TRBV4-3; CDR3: CASSPRRGGDEETQYF; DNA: TGCGCCAGCAGCCCTAGAAGGGGAGGGGATGAAGAGACCCAGTACTTC
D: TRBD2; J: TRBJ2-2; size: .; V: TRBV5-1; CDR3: CASSLVDGTIANTGELFF; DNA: TGCGCCAGCAGCTTGGTCGATGGGACTATCGCGAACACCGGGGAGCTGTTTTTT
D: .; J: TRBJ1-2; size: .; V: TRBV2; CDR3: CASSVDGSYGYTF; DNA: TGTGCCAGCAGTGTTGACGGATCCTATGGCTACACCTTC
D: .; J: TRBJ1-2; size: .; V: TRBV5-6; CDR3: CASSSGNYGYTF; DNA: TGTGCCAGCAGCTCGGGCAACTATGGCTACACCTTC
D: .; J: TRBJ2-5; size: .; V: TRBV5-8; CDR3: CASSLAQRALNF; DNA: TGTGCCAGCAGCTTGGCGCAGCGGGCCCTCAACTTC
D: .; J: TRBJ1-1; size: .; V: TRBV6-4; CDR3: CASRGDTTEAFF; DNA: TGTGCCAGCAGGGGGGACACCACTGAAGCTTTCTTT
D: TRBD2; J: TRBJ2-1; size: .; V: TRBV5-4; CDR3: CASSPSGGAYNEQFF; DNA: TGTGCCAGCAGCCCTAGCGGGGGGGCCTACAATGAGCAGTTCTTC
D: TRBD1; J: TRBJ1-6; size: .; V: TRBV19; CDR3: CASTQDRVNSPLHF; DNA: TGTGCCAGTACCCAGGACAGGGTCAATTCACCCCTCCACTTT
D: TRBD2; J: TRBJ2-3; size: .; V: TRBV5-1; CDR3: CASSSATSGVAQYF; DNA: TGCGCCAGCAGCTCGGCGACTAGCGGGGTAGCGCAGTATTTT
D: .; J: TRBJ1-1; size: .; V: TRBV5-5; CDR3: CASSLTATYTEAFF; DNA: TGTGCCAGCAGCCTGACAGCTACGTACACTGAAGCTTTCTTT
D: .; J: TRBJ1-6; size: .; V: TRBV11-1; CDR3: CASSTQGPVNSPLHF; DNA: TGTGCCAGCAGCACCCAGGGGCCTGTAAATTCACCCCTCCACTTT
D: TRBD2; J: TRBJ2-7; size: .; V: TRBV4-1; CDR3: CASSQTTSGGIYEQYF; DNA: TGCGCCAGCAGCCAAACCACTAGCGGGGGGATCTACGAGCAGTACTTC